These T cell receptor beta chains were read from a single sample in a study of radiotherapy plus CTLA-4 blockade in lung cancer. Using immunoSEQ multiplex PCR, the repertoire was profiled, and TCRdb retains in-frame clones only, with some absent. The sample lists more than 90,000 clones, about 86% seen once, with 4% to 6% in the top ten. Sequencing used peripheral blood, obtained from a patient treated with radiotherapy plus ipilimumab. The receptors derive from a human donor with non-small cell lung cancer that progressed on radiotherapy plus ipilimumab. CDR3s include the opening cysteine and the closing phenylalanine or tryptophan. The D gene is left open where the match is weak. Rows give clone size only sometimes, using once, few, many, or a class for an expanded clone.

d_call clone_size j_call v_call cdr3_nt cdr3_aa
NA few TRBJ2-1 TRBV4-3 TGCGCCAGCAGCCAAGGCCAAAGGGAGCAGTTCTTC CASSQGQREQFF
NA NA TRBJ2-1 TRBV29-1 TGCAGCGTCGGACTACTCAACTACAATGAGCAGTTCTTC CSVGLLNYNEQFF
TRBD2 NA TRBJ2-1 TRBV6-6 TGTGCCAGCAGTTACGATCCGGGACTAGTTAGCTATGAGCAGTTCTTC CASSYDPGLVSYEQFF
TRBD1 few TRBJ2-7 TRBV19 TGTGCCAGTAGCGTCGGGACAGTCTACGAGCAGTACTTC CASSVGTVYEQYF
NA NA TRBJ2-1 TRBV30 TGTGCCTGGAGTGTCCTAGACTACAATGAGCAGTTCTTC CAWSVLDYNEQFF
NA NA TRBJ1-2 TRBV27 TGTGCCAGCAGCCCAGAGACAGGACTGGCTTTACGTGGCTACACCTTC CASSPETGLALRGYTF
TRBD2 few TRBJ2-1 TRBV6-6 TGTGCCAGCAGTGGCGCAGCGGGAGTCAACAATGAGCAGTTCTTC CASSGAAGVNNEQFF
NA few TRBJ2-7 TRBV5-1 TGCGCCAGCAGCTTGGCGGACACCCCCTCCTACGAGCAGTACTTC CASSLADTPSYEQYF
NA once TRBJ2-7 TRBV6-5 TGTGCCAGCGACCCAGTGGGGGGCTACGAGCAGTACTTC CASDPVGGYEQYF
NA NA TRBJ1-2 TRBV29-1 TGCAGCGTTGGCGGGGGCTGGAACTATGGCTACACCTTC CSVGGGWNYGYTF
TRBD2 NA TRBJ2-7 TRBV19 TGTGCCAGTAGTATATTGAGGCCGGGAGGGACCTACGAGCAGTACTTC CASSILRPGGTYEQYF
NA NA TRBJ2-2 TRBV11-3 TGTGCCAGCAGGGCTGACGGCCCGTGGGAGCTGTTTTTT CASRADGPWELFF
NA NA TRBJ1-1 TRBV7-9 TGTGCCAGCAGCCGCCTTGCATGGGGGGCTTTCTTT CASSRLAWGAFF
TRBD1 NA TRBJ1-4 TRBV2 TGTGCCAGCAGAGGGACAGGCCGTAATGAAAAACTGTTTTTT CASRGTGRNEKLFF
NA NA TRBJ2-5 TRBV4-1 TGCGCCAGCAGCCAAGATGGGGGCAGGGGATTACAAGAGACCCAGTACTTC CASSQDGGRGLQETQYF
NA NA TRBJ2-3 TRBV28 TGTGCCAGCAGTAGGGACCTCACAGATACGCAGTATTTT CASSRDLTDTQYF
TRBD2 NA TRBJ2-1 TRBV29-1 TGCAGCGCCGGACTAGCGGGAGGGGGAGAGCAGTTCTTC CSAGLAGGGEQFF
TRBD1 NA TRBJ1-2 TRBV6-5 TGTGCCAGCGCACGACGGGGACAGGGGGCGCAGGGCTACACCTTC CASARRGQGAQGYTF
TRBD1 NA TRBJ1-1 TRBV5-4 TGTGCCAGCAGCGAGCAGACAGGGACGAACACTGAAGCTTTCTTT CASSEQTGTNTEAFF
NA NA TRBJ1-1 TRBV30 TGTGCCTGGAGTGTTGGCACCCTGAACACTGAAGCTTTCTTT CAWSVGTLNTEAFF
TRBD2 once TRBJ2-3 TRBV11-2 TGTGCCAGCAGCTTTGGGGGACTAGCGATCGATACGCAGTATTTT CASSFGGLAIDTQYF
NA NA TRBJ1-1 TRBV18 TGTGCCAGCTCCGGGGCACGGAACACTGAAGCTTTCTTT CASSGARNTEAFF
NA NA TRBJ1-2 TRBV11-3 TGTGCCAGCAGCTTCGGTGCGAGTGGCTACACCTTC CASSFGASGYTF
TRBD1 NA TRBJ2-7 TRBV10-2 TGCGCCAGCAAGCGACAGGGGACGTACGAGCAGTACTTC CASKRQGTYEQYF
NA NA TRBJ1-1 TRBV6-5 TGTGCCAGCAGTTACTCGTACGAGGGGTCGAACACTGAAGCTTTCTTT CASSYSYEGSNTEAFF
NA NA TRBJ1-5 TRBV5-4 TGTGCCAGCAGCTTTGGAGGGGGGGATCAGCCCCAGCATTTT CASSFGGGDQPQHF
TRBD1 NA TRBJ2-7 TRBV19 TGTGCCAGTAGTAGGGAAGGGACAGTCTCCTACGAGCAGTACTTC CASSREGTVSYEQYF
TRBD2 NA TRBJ2-3 TRBV2 TGTGCCAGCAGCCGAGGACTAGCGGGCACAGATACGCAGTATTTT CASSRGLAGTDTQYF
NA NA TRBJ2-1 TRBV7-9 TGTGCCAGCAACCCCCCGGGTGGCCTCAATGAGCAGTTCTTC CASNPPGGLNEQFF
TRBD2 NA TRBJ2-7 TRBV27 TGTGCCAGCAGCGTCGGGACTAGCGGGACGTACGAGCAGTACTTC CASSVGTSGTYEQYF
TRBD2 NA TRBJ2-1 TRBV6-5 TGTGCCAGCAGTTCTAGCGGCCACAACAATGAGCAGTTCTTC CASSSSGHNNEQFF
NA NA TRBJ1-1 TRBV6-4 TGTGCCAGCAGTGAGGTGTTGAACACTGAAGCTTTCTTT CASSEVLNTEAFF
TRBD1 NA TRBJ2-3 TRBV18 TGTGCCAGCTCACCTGGACAGGTCGGGCCAGATACGCAGTATTTT CASSPGQVGPDTQYF
NA NA TRBJ1-2 TRBV5-1 TGCGCCAGCAGCCTAGAAGCTAACTATGGCTACACCTTC CASSLEANYGYTF
TRBD1 NA TRBJ1-5 TRBV27 TGTGCCAGCAGTTTAAGGACAGGGGCCTTTCAGCCCCAGCATTTT CASSLRTGAFQPQHF
NA NA TRBJ2-6 TRBV9 TGTGCCAGCAGCCAACGCAGCTCTGGGGCCAACGTCCTGACTTTC CASSQRSSGANVLTF
TRBD2 NA TRBJ2-1 TRBV19 TGTGCCAGTAGTACTAGCGGGAGGGGGAGTGAGCAGTTCTTC CASSTSGRGSEQFF